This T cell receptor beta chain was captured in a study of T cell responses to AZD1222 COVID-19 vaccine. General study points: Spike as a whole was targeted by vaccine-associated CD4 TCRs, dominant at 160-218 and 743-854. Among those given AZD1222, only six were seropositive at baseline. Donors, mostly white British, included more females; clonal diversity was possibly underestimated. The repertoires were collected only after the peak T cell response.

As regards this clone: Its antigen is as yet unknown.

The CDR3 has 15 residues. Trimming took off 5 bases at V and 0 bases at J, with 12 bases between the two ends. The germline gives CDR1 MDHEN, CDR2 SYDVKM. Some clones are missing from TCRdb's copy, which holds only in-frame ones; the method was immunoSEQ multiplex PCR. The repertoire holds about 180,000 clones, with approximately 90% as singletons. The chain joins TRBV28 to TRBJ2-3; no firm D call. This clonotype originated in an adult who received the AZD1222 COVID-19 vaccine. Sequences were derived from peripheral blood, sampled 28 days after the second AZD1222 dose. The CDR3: CASSPPGYSTDTQYF. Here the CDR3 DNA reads TGTGCCAGCAGTCCCCCCGGCTATAGCACAGATACGCAGTATTTT.